These T cell receptor beta chains were read from a single sample in a study of low-dose radiotherapy and immunotherapy resistance in tumors. TCRdb recomputed calls from the reads with MiXCR, one row per CDR3 protein. The table has fewer than 50,000 distinct CDR3 sequences, around a quarter seen once. This material consisted of PBMCs, taken after low-dose radiotherapy plus immunotherapy. Receptors originate from a male donor with prostate cancer. Both conserved end residues are part of each CDR3. Each record gives: CDR3 protein, CDR3 DNA, V gene, J gene, clone size, D gene. D genes are given only for firm matches. Clone size appears in some rows only: once, few, many, or a class for an expanded clone.

CDR3 protein: CASSSGQITDTQYF
CDR3 DNA: TGTGCCAGCAGCTCGGGACAGATCACAGATACGCAGTATTTT
V gene: TRBV7-8
J gene: TRBJ2-3
clone size: many
D gene: TRBD1

CDR3 protein: CASSEALLAGGRSYNEQFF
CDR3 DNA: TGTGCCAGCAGTGAGGCCCTACTAGCGGGGGGGCGGTCCTACAATGAGCAGTTCTTC
V gene: TRBV2
J gene: TRBJ2-1
clone size: NA
D gene: TRBD2

CDR3 protein: CASTSREGRSAYEQYF
CDR3 DNA: TGTGCCAGCACTTCTCGGGAGGGACGTTCGGCCTACGAGCAGTACTTC
V gene: TRBV7-8
J gene: TRBJ2-7
clone size: many
D gene: TRBD2

CDR3 protein: CASSLEPTGTNEQFF
CDR3 DNA: TGCGCCAGCAGCTTGGAACCCACGGGCACCAATGAGCAGTTCTTC
V gene: TRBV5-1
J gene: TRBJ2-1
clone size: NA
D gene: NA

CDR3 protein: CASSTPDRGQEQYF
CDR3 DNA: TGCGCCAGCAGCACCCCCGACAGGGGCCAAGAGCAGTACTTC
V gene: TRBV4-1
J gene: TRBJ2-7
clone size: many
D gene: TRBD1

CDR3 protein: CASSQERETQYF
CDR3 DNA: TGTGCCAGCAGCCAAGAACGAGAGACCCAGTACTTC
V gene: TRBV3-1
J gene: TRBJ2-5
clone size: NA
D gene: NA

CDR3 protein: CASSRPGTGWQPQHF
CDR3 DNA: TGTGCCAGCAGTCGTCCCGGGACAGGGTGGCAGCCCCAGCATTTT
V gene: TRBV28
J gene: TRBJ1-5
clone size: once
D gene: TRBD1

CDR3 protein: CASSSPGASGANVLTF
CDR3 DNA: TGTGCCAGCAGTTCACCGGGGGCGTCCGGGGCCAACGTCCTGACTTTC
V gene: TRBV28
J gene: TRBJ2-6
clone size: NA
D gene: NA

CDR3 protein: CASSAIQGSQPQHF
CDR3 DNA: TGTGCCAGCTCAGCGATCCAGGGGAGTCAGCCCCAGCATTTT
V gene: TRBV18
J gene: TRBJ1-5
clone size: many
D gene: NA

CDR3 protein: CASSNYEQYF
CDR3 DNA: TGCGCCAGCAGTAACTACGAGCAGTACTTC
V gene: TRBV5-1
J gene: TRBJ2-7
clone size: many
D gene: NA

CDR3 protein: CASSCRGVQTQYF
CDR3 DNA: TGTGCCAGCAGTTGTAGGGGGGTCCAGACCCAGTACTTC
V gene: TRBV28
J gene: TRBJ2-5
clone size: many
D gene: NA

CDR3 protein: CATSDLWLAGNTDTQYF
CDR3 DNA: TGTGCCACCAGTGATTTGTGGCTAGCGGGGAACACAGATACGCAGTATTTT
V gene: TRBV24-1
J gene: TRBJ2-3
clone size: many
D gene: TRBD2

CDR3 protein: CASSPRTDYTGELFF
CDR3 DNA: TGTGCCAGCAGCCCTCGGACAGACTACACCGGGGAGCTGTTTTTT
V gene: TRBV13
J gene: TRBJ2-2
clone size: few
D gene: NA

CDR3 protein: CASSFPEMNTEAFF
CDR3 DNA: TGTGCCAGCAGCTTCCCTGAGATGAACACTGAAGCTTTCTTT
V gene: TRBV5-5
J gene: TRBJ1-1
clone size: many
D gene: NA

CDR3 protein: CASSSEGTGHEKLFF
CDR3 DNA: TGTGCCAGCAGCTCTGAGGGGACAGGGCACGAAAAACTGTTTTTT
V gene: TRBV11-2
J gene: TRBJ1-4
clone size: few
D gene: TRBD1

CDR3 protein: CASSVAVSSTDTQYF
CDR3 DNA: TGTGCCAGCAGCGTAGCCGTAAGTAGCACAGATACGCAGTATTTT
V gene: TRBV9
J gene: TRBJ2-3
clone size: NA
D gene: NA

CDR3 protein: CASSPGLAGASTDTQYF
CDR3 DNA: TGTGCCAGCAGCCCGGGACTAGCGGGGGCCAGCACAGATACGCAGTATTTT
V gene: TRBV3-1
J gene: TRBJ2-3
clone size: medium-sized
D gene: TRBD2

CDR3 protein: CAWSGGGPYEQYF
CDR3 DNA: TGTGCCTGGAGTGGAGGGGGCCCCTACGAGCAGTACTTC
V gene: TRBV30
J gene: TRBJ2-7
clone size: NA
D gene: TRBD1